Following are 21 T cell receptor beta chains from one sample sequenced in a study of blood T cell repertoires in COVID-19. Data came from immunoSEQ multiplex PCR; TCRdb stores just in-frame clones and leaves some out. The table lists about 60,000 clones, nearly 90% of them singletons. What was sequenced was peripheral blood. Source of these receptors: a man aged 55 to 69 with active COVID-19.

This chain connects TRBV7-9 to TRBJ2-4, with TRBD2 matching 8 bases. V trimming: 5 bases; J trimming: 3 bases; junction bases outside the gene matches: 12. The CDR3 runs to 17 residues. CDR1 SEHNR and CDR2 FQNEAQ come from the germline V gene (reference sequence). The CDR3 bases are TGTGCCAGCAGCACCCACGGGGCGGGGGGTTTCAAAAACATTCAGTACTTC. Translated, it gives CASSTHGAGGFKNIQYF.

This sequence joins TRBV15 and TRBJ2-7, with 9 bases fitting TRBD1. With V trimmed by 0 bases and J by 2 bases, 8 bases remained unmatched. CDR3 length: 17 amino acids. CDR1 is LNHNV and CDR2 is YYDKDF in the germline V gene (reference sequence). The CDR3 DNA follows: TGTGCCACCAGCAGAGATCCACAGGGACAGGGTCCCTACGAGCAGTACTTC. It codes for CATSRDPQGQGPYEQYF.

CDR3 loop: CAIRARGGSLAGFYNEQFF. The CDR3, as DNA: TGTGCCATCAGGGCAAGGGGGGGGTCCCTAGCGGGATTCTACAATGAGCAGTTCTTC. The V and J genes are TRBV10-3 and TRBJ2-1; TRBD2 aligns across 9 bases. Per the germline V gene, CDR1 is ENHRY and CDR2 is SYGVKD. Trimming cost V 6 bases and J 3 bases; bases outside gene matches: 18. This CDR3 comprises 19 residues.

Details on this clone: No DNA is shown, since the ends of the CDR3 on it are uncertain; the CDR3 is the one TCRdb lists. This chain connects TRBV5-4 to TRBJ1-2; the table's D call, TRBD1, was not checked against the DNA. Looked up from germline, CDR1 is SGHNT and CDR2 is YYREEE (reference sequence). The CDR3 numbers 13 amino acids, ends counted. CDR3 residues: CASSLVGQGAHTF.

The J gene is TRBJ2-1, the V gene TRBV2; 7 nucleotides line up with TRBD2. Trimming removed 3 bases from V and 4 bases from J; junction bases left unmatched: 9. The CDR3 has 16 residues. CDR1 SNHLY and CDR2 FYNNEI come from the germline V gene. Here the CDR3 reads CASSDLGTGGYNEQFF. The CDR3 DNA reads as TGTGCCAGCAGTGACTTGGGAACGGGAGGTTACAATGAGCAGTTCTTC.

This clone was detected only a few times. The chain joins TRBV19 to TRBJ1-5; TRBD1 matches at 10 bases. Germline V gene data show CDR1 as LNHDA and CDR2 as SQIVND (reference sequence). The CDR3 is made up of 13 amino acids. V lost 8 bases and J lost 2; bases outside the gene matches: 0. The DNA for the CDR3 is TGTGCCAGTGGGACAGGGGGCAATCAGCCCCAGCATTTT. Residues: CASGTGGNQPQHF.

The CDR3 spells CASSKLWGRVVYFF. CDR3 DNA: TGTGCCAGCAGCAAGCTTTGGGGCAGGGTAGTATATTTCTTT. The V and J genes are TRBV9 and TRBJ1-1; perhaps TRBD1 as D (5 bases). CDR3 size: 14 residues. The germline gives CDR1 SGDLS, CDR2 YYNGEE. V was trimmed by 4 bases and J by 13 bases, leaving 23 bases between them.

CDR3: CASSSGDIRGGNEQFF. The CDR3 nucleotides read TGTGCCAGCAGCTCTGGGGATATTCGGGGTGGGAATGAGCAGTTCTTC. The chain couples TRBV7-3 to TRBJ2-1; D is perhaps TRBD2 (5 bases). In germline, CDR1 is SGHTA, CDR2 FQGTGA. V lost 4 bases and J 7 bases, leaving 20 bases between the germline ends. This CDR3 is built from 16 residues.

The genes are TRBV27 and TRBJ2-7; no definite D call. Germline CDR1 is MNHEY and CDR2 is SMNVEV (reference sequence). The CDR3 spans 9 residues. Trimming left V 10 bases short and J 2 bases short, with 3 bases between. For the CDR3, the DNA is TGTGCCACTACCTACGAGCAGTACTTC. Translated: CATTYEQYF.

For the CDR3, the DNA is TGTGCCAGCAGCTTGATCAGGGGGGCTCAGCCCCAGCATTTT. Amino acid sequence: CASSLIRGAQPQHF. V usage is TRBV7-2 and J usage is TRBJ1-5; 7 positions match TRBD1. The germline V gene has CDR1 SGHTA and CDR2 FQGNSA. The CDR3 has 14 residues. Trimming cost V 3 bases and J 6 bases; bases outside gene matches: 5. The whole variable domain, filled in from reference TRBV7-2 and TRBJ1-5, reads GAGVSQSPSNKVTEKGKDVELRCDPISGHTALYWYRQSLGQGLEFLIYFQGNSAPDKSGLPSDRFSAERTGGSVSTLTIQRTQQEDSAVYLCASSLIRGAQPQHFGDGTRLSIL.

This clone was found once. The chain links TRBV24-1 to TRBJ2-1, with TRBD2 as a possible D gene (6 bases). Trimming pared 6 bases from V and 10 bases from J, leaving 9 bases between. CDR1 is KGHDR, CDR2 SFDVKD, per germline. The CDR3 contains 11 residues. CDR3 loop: CATSRLDEQFF. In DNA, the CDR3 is TGTGCCACCAGTAGACTAGACGAGCAGTTCTTC.

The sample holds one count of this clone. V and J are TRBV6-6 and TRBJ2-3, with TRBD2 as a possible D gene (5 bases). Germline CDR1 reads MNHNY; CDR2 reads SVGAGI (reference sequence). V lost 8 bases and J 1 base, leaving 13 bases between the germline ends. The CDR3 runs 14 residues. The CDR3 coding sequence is TGTGCCAGCGGGTCTAGCATAGGCACAGATACGCAGTATTTT. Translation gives CASGSSIGTDTQYF.

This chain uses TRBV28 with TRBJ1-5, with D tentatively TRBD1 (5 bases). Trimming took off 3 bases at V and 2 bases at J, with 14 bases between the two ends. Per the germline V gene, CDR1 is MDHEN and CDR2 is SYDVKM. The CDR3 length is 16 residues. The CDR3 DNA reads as TGTGCCAGCAGTTTTCTTGGGCAGGGTGGCAATCAGCCCCAGCATTTT. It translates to CASSFLGQGGNQPQHF.

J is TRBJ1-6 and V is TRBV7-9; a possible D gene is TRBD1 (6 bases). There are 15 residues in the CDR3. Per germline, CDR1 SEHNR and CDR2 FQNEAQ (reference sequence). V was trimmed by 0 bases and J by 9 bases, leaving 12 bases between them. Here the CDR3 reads CASSLAPGAGSPLHF. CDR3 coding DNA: TGTGCCAGCAGCTTAGCCCCAGGGGCCGGTTCACCCCTCCACTTT.

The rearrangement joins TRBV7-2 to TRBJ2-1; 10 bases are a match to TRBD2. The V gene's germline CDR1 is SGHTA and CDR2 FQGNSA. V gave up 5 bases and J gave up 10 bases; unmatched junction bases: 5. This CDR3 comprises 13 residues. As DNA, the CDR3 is TGTGCCAGCAGCCACCCACTAGCGGGAGAGCAGTTCTTC. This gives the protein CASSHPLAGEQFF. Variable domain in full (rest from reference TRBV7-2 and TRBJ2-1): GAGVSQSPSNKVTEKGKDVELRCDPISGHTALYWYRQSLGQGLEFLIYFQGNSAPDKSGLPSDRFSAERTGGSVSTLTIQRTQQEDSAVYLCASSHPLAGEQFFGPGTRLTVL.

CDR3 coding DNA: TGTGCCAGCAGTGAATATGCAGGCCTCGGAGATACGCAGTATTTT. This sequence encodes CASSEYAGLGDTQYF. The chain is built from TRBV2 and TRBJ2-3; D gene uncertain. Per germline, CDR1 SNHLY and CDR2 FYNNEI. The ends were cut back, 2 bases at V and 5 bases at J, with 14 bases in the middle. The CDR3 contains 15 residues.

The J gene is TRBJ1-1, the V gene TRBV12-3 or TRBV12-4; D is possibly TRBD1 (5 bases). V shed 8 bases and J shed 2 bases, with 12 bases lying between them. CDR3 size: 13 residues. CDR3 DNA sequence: TGTGCCAGCGAAAGACAGAGAAACACTGAAGCTTTCTTT. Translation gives CASERQRNTEAFF.

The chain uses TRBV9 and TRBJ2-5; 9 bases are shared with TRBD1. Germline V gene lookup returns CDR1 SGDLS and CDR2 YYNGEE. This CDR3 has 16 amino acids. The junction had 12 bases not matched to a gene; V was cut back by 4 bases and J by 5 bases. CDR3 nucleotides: TGTGCCAGCAGCCCTCGTCCCGGGACAGGGAAGGAGACCCAGTACTTC. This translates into CASSPRPGTGKETQYF. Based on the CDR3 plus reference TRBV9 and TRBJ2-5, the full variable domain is DSGVTQTPKHLITATGQRVTLRCSPRSGDLSVYWYQQSLDQGLQFLIQYYNGEERAKGNILERFSAQQFPDLHSELNLSSLELGDSALYFCASSPRPGTGKETQYFGPGTRLLVL.

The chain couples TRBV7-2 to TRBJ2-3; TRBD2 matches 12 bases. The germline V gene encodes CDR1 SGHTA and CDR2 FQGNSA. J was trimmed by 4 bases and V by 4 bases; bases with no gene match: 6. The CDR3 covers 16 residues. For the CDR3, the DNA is TGTGCCAGCAGCTATCTAGCGGGAGGGGTCCCAGATACGCAGTATTTT. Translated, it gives CASSYLAGGVPDTQYF.

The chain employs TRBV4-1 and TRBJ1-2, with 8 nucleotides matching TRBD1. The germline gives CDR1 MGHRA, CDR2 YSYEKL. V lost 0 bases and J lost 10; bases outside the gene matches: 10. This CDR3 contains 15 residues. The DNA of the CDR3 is TGCGCCAGCAGCCAAGAAGGGAAGAGGACAGGGTTCTACACCTTC. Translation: CASSQEGKRTGFYTF.

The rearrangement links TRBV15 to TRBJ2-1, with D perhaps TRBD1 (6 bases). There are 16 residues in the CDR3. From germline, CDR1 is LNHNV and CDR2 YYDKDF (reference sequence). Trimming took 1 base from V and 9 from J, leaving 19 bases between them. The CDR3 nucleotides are TGTGCCACCAGCAGAGGGTCTGTATCCGTGGACAGTGAGCAGTTCTTC. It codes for CATSRGSVSVDSEQFF.